The 18 T cell receptor beta chains given below trace back to one sample, sequenced in a study of blood T cell repertoires in COVID-19. The method was immunoSEQ multiplex PCR; TCRdb's version includes in-frame clones alone and lacks a portion of them. The data show 130,000 or so clones, with 70% to 85% seen just once and 12% held by the top ten. Source material: peripheral blood. Every receptor here comes from a woman aged 55-70 years with acute or convalescent COVID-19.

V gene TRBV27 combines with J gene TRBJ1-1, with no clear D. Trimming cost V 6 bases and J 3 bases, with 8 bases left between them. The CDR3 contains 12 residues. CDR1 and CDR2 (germline): MNHEY, SMNVEV (reference sequence). This CDR3 reads CASRARHTEAFF. CDR3 nucleotides: TGTGCCAGCAGAGCGCGGCACACTGAAGCTTTCTTT.

The J gene is TRBJ2-6, the V gene TRBV12-5, with TRBD1 identical over 8 bases. Germline trimming cut 1 base from V and 0 bases from J; bases unmatched to any gene: 5. The CDR3 totals 18 residues. Germline V gives CDR1 LGHNT, CDR2 FRNRAP. CDR3 sequence: CASGLGTGWDSGANVLTF. The CDR3 DNA sequence: TGTGCTAGTGGTTTGGGGACAGGGTGGGACTCTGGGGCCAACGTCCTGACTTTC.

The chain joins TRBV5-4 to TRBJ2-5; 7 bases agree with TRBD1. The CDR3 contains 14 residues. Germline lookup yields CDR1 SGHNT and CDR2 YYREEE (reference sequence). V was clipped by 4 bases and J by 5 bases; unmatched bases: 8. The CDR3 spells CASSRDSSGETQYF. The CDR3, as DNA: TGTGCCAGCAGCCGGGACAGTTCCGGGGAGACCCAGTACTTC.

The genes are TRBV9 and TRBJ2-1; TRBD2 agrees at 10 bases. Germline V gene sequence: CDR1 SGDLS, CDR2 YYNGEE. CDR3 length: 16 residues. Trimming cost V 4 bases and J 5 bases; bases outside gene matches: 9. CDR3 nucleotides: TGTGCCAGCAGCTTCCTGCTAGCGGGGGCGAACAATGAGCAGTTCTTC. Translated: CASSFLLAGANNEQFF.

This chain links TRBV2 with TRBJ1-1; a weak D match, TRBD1 (6 bases). CDR1 is SNHLY, CDR2 FYNNEI, per germline. Trimming stripped 6 bases from V and 4 bases from J, with 15 bases between. The CDR3 sequence is 14 residues long. The CDR3: CASRRTALATEAFF. In DNA form, the CDR3 reads TGTGCCAGCAGGCGGACAGCCCTGGCCACTGAAGCTTTCTTT. The full variable domain, completed using reference TRBV2 and TRBJ1-1, is EPEVTQTPSHQVTQMGQEVILRCVPISNHLYFYWYRQILGQKVEFLVSFYNNEISEKSEIFDDQFSVERPDGSNFTLKIRSTKLEDSAMYFCASRRTALATEAFFGQGTRLTVV.

This chain joins TRBV7-3 and TRBJ2-2; D unclear. V was clipped by 4 bases and J by 5 bases, with 5 bases between them. Germline assignment: CDR1 SGHTA and CDR2 FQGTGA. The CDR3 is 12 amino acids. In nucleotides, the CDR3 is TGTGCCAGCAGCTCCCATACCGGGGAGCTGTTTTTT. Translated, it gives CASSSHTGELFF.

The rearrangement uses TRBV24-1 and TRBJ2-6; D may be TRBD1 (7 bases). The V gene's germline CDR1 is KGHDR and CDR2 SFDVKD. There are 17 residues in the CDR3. With 5 bases removed from V and 0 bases from J, the gap between germline ends came to 13 bases. CDR3 in DNA: TGTGCCACCAGTGGGAGGGACAGCCACTCTGGGGCCAACGTCCTGACTTTC. Amino acids: CATSGRDSHSGANVLTF.

The chain is built from TRBV11-2 and TRBJ1-2, with TRBD1 matching 7 bases. The V gene end was trimmed by 5 bases and the J gene end by 6 bases; junction bases not matched to a gene: 12. Germline V gene sequence: CDR1 SGHAT, CDR2 FQNNGV. The CDR3 consists of 15 residues. This CDR3 reads CASSPTGINLNGYTF. The CDR3 DNA reads as TGTGCCAGCAGCCCGACAGGGATCAATTTAAATGGCTACACCTTC.

The chain is built from TRBV2 and TRBJ1-2; 9 bases are shared with TRBD1. V gave up 2 bases and J gave up 3 bases; unmatched junction bases: 1. The CDR3 is made up of 14 amino acids. Germline V gene data show CDR1 as SNHLY and CDR2 as FYNNEI. CDR3 region: CASSERTGDYGYTF. In DNA form, the CDR3 reads TGTGCCAGCAGTGAAAGGACAGGGGACTATGGCTACACCTTC.

The chain employs TRBV5-4 and TRBJ2-3; D unclear. This CDR3 has 14 amino acids. Trimming took off 4 bases at V and 5 bases at J, with 14 bases between the two ends. Germline V gives CDR1 SGHNT, CDR2 YYREEE (reference sequence). The CDR3 bases are TGTGCCAGCAGCCCCCGTATGGCTGTAGATACGCAGTATTTT. Its translation: CASSPRMAVDTQYF.

The genes are TRBV14 and TRBJ2-5, with no clear D. Trimming took off 4 bases at V and 2 bases at J, with 20 bases between the two ends. Germline V gene data show CDR1 as SGHDN and CDR2 as FVKESK. This CDR3 is built from 17 residues. The CDR3 here is CASSPPRKSALQETQYF. CDR3 nucleotides: TGTGCCAGCAGCCCACCCCGGAAGAGCGCGTTGCAAGAGACCCAGTACTTC.

The chain carries TRBV5-1 and TRBJ2-2, with TRBD2 as a possible D gene (6 bases). From germline, CDR1 is SGHRS and CDR2 YFSETQ. Trimming removed 3 bases from V and 4 bases from J, with 13 bases in between. CDR3 length: 15 amino acids. The CDR3 DNA sequence: TGCGCCAGCAGCTCCGGGGGACGGATCACCGGGGAGCTGTTTTTT. This codes for CASSSGGRITGELFF. The whole variable domain, remainder taken from reference TRBV5-1 and TRBJ2-2, is KAGVTQTPRYLIKTRGQQVTLSCSPISGHRSVSWYQQTPGQGLQFLFEYFSETQRNKGNFPGRFSGRQFSNSRSEMNVSTLELGDSALYLCASSSGGRITGELFFGEGSRLTVL.

This clone was observed once. The V gene is TRBV27, the J gene TRBJ1-6; TRBD1 matches at 11 bases. Germline trimming cut 3 bases from V and 10 bases from J; bases unmatched to any gene: 5. This CDR3 contains 15 residues. Germline V CDR1 and CDR2: MNHEY, SMNVEV (reference sequence). The CDR3 sequence is CASSLGQGVGSPLHF. The DNA of the CDR3 is TGTGCCAGCAGTTTGGGACAGGGGGTAGGATCACCCCTCCACTTT.

V and J are TRBV3-1 (or the pseudogene TRBV3-2) and TRBJ1-2; TRBD1 matches at 8 bases. Germline CDR1 LGHDT, CDR2 YNNKEL (reference sequence). V gave up 4 bases and J gave up 4 bases; unmatched junction bases: 5. This CDR3 spans 14 amino acids. The CDR3 DNA reads as TGTGCCAGCAGCCCGACAGGGGTGGGCTATGGCTACACCTTC. Amino acid sequence: CASSPTGVGYGYTF.

The rearrangement joins TRBV3-1 (or the pseudogene TRBV3-2) to TRBJ1-5; no clear D. In germline, CDR1 is LGHDT, CDR2 YNNKEL (reference sequence). V lost 0 bases and J lost 1, with 10 bases in between. CDR3 size: 16 residues. The DNA for the CDR3 is TGTGCCAGCAGCCAAGATTCTGCGGAGAGCAATCAGCCCCAGCATTTT. The encoded protein is CASSQDSAESNQPQHF.

V usage is TRBV7-3 and J usage is TRBJ1-1; possibly TRBD1 for D (5 bases). The V end was cut by 5 bases, the J end by 2 bases, with 9 bases between. This CDR3 spans 13 amino acids. The germline CDR1 and CDR2 sequences are SGHTA and FQGTGA. CDR3 sequence: CASSQTGNTEAFF. CDR3 DNA: TGTGCCAGCAGCCAAACAGGAAACACTGAAGCTTTCTTT.

The chain is built from TRBV29-1 and TRBJ2-2; the match to TRBD1 covers 8 bases. Per the germline V gene, CDR1 is SQVTM and CDR2 is ANQGSEA. The ends lost 7 bases at V and 5 bases at J; junction bases unmatched: 3. The CDR3 sequence is 12 residues long. The CDR3 DNA reads as TGCAGCGGACGACAGGGGACCGGGGAGCTGTTTTTT. It is translated as CSGRQGTGELFF.

The genes are TRBV4-2 and TRBJ1-2, with no clear D. Trimming removed 1 base from V and 6 bases from J, with 21 bases in between. The CDR3 spans 17 residues. CDR1 is LGHNA and CDR2 is YNFKEQ in the germline V gene. The CDR3 DNA sequence: TGTGCCAGCAGCCAAGTGGGCGTTCACTCGCAATCCGATGGCTACACCTTC. This translates into CASSQVGVHSQSDGYTF.